The rows below give T cell receptor beta chains drawn from one sample of a study of blood T cell repertoires in COVID-19. Clones were sequenced by immunoSEQ multiplex PCR, and TCRdb holds only the in-frame ones, with some missing. In the table there are roughly 250,000 clones, more than 80% of which are singletons. The sequenced sample consisted of PBMCs or T cells enriched from blood (not recorded which). The receptors come from a woman aged 18-30 years who had recovered from COVID-19. CDR3s include the opening cysteine and the closing phenylalanine or tryptophan. Fields, in order: clone size, J gene, V gene, D gene, CDR3 DNA, CDR3 protein. D genes are given only for firm matches. Clone size, where shown, is once, few, many, or a class for clones that have expanded.

>.|TRBJ2-6|TRBV28|.
TGTGCCAGCAGCCCCTATTTGCCCGGAGGCACCTCTGGGGCCAACGTCCTGACTTTC
CASSPYLPGGTSGANVLTF
>.|TRBJ2-1|TRBV11-2|.
TGTGCCAGCAGCCCGAGGGGGACCAAGCAGTTCTTC
CASSPRGTKQFF
>.|TRBJ1-2|TRBV29-1|.
TGCAGCGACAGCCTCTATGGCTACACCTTC
CSDSLYGYTF
>.|TRBJ1-1|TRBV7-3|TRBD1
TGTGCCAGCAGCTTAACCGGACAGGGCTACACTGAAGCTTTCTTT
CASSLTGQGYTEAFF
>once|TRBJ1-3|TRBV12-3/TRBV12-4|.
TGTGCCAGCAGTTTGGGCCGGGGAAACACCATATATTTT
CASSLGRGNTIYF
>.|TRBJ2-3|TRBV3-1/TRBV3-2|.
TGTGCCAGCAGCCACGGGCTAGCGTCGGGAACAGATACGCAGTATTTT
CASSHGLASGTDTQYF
>.|TRBJ1-2|TRBV7-3|.
TGTGCCAGCAGCCCCTCGCGGGAGGAAGGCTACACCTTC
CASSPSREEGYTF
>.|TRBJ1-2|TRBV6-2/TRBV6-3|.
TGTGCCAGCAGTTCCCTCTCAGGGGAGTACTATGGCTACACCTTC
CASSSLSGEYYGYTF
>once|TRBJ1-1|TRBV6-5|.
TGTGCCAGCAGTTGGCGCCGGGTGAACACTGAAGCTTTCTTT
CASSWRRVNTEAFF
>.|TRBJ1-2|TRBV30|.
TGTGCCTGGAGTTGGCGGATCCGGCAAGGTCCCAACACCTTC
CAWSWRIRQGPNTF